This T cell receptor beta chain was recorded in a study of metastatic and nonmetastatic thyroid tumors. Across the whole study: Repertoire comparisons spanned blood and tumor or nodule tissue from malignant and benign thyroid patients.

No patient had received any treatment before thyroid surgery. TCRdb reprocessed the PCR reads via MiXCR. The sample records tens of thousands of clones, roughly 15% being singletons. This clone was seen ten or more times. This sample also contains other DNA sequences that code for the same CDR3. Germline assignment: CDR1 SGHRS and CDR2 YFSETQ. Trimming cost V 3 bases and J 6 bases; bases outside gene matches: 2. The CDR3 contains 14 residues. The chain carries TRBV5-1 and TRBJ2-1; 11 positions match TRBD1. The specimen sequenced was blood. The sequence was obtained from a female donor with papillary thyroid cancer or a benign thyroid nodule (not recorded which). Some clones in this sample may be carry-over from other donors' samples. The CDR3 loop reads CASSWGTGGNEQFF. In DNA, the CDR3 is TGCGCCAGCAGCTGGGGGACAGGGGGCAATGAGCAGTTCTTC.